The sequence of this TCR beta chain was determined in a study of T cells in Graves' hyperthyroidism and ophthalmopathy. Study-wide results and caveats: Blood also held most thyroid clonotypes expanded beyond 0.001.

Authors of the study amplified TCR beta CDR3 regions from RNA transcripts. The TCR CDR3 first-round RT-PCR relied on the HTBI primer set. TCRdb ran MiXCR on the multiplex PCR reads and lists one entry per CDR3 protein. Of about 500,000 distinct CDR3 sequences in the sample, roughly 16% were seen once. Trimming left V 8 bases short and J 1 base short, with 18 bases between. This CDR3 spans 15 amino acids. CDR1 is MNHEY, CDR2 SVGEGT, per germline. Ophthalmopathy cases scored 3 or more on the Clinical Activity Score and 4 or more on NOSPECS grade, with duration below 3 months. Researchers barred patients who had uncontrolled infection, other autoimmune disease, pregnancy or lactation. The diagnoses drew upon clinical symptoms, serum thyroxine and TRAb, thyroid ultrasound and orbital computed tomography. Notes on this clonotype: Its cognate antigen is unknown.

The sample taken for sequencing was blood. The clonotype comes from a woman aged 25-40 years with Graves' ophthalmopathy. The chain links TRBV6-2 or TRBV6-3 to TRBJ2-7; a possible D gene is TRBD2 (5 bases). CDR3 residues: CASSDGLSQSYEQYF. CDR3 nucleotides: TGTGCCAGCTCCGACGGACTCTCGCAGTCCTACGAGCAGTACTTC.